This T cell receptor beta chain was recovered during a study of T cell responses to AZD1222 COVID-19 vaccine. Findings and caveats of the study: Increased Spike-specific TCR breadth and depth were observed after two AZD1222 doses. Among those given AZD1222, only six or seven were seropositive at baseline.

In this sample, this clone turned up once. Its specificity is not known. This table comes from immunoSEQ multiplex PCR, and its TCRdb copy is limited to in-frame clones, with some not included. The sample lists about 150,000 clones, 91% seen once, with more than 1.3% in the top ten. V was pared by 3 bases and J by 8 bases, with 15 bases of the junction left unmatched. CDR1 and CDR2 (germline): SGDLS, YYNGEE. CDR3 length: 19 residues. The V and J genes are TRBV9 and TRBJ2-1; TRBD2 aligns across 15 bases. The TCR originated in an adult in good health. The sequencing used peripheral blood, collected on day 0 of AZD1222 vaccination. The CDR3 bases are TGTGCCAGCAGCGGATCCCTCTTCGGACTAGCGGGGGGGCCCCATGAGCAGTTCTTC. Translating gives CASSGSLFGLAGGPHEQFF.